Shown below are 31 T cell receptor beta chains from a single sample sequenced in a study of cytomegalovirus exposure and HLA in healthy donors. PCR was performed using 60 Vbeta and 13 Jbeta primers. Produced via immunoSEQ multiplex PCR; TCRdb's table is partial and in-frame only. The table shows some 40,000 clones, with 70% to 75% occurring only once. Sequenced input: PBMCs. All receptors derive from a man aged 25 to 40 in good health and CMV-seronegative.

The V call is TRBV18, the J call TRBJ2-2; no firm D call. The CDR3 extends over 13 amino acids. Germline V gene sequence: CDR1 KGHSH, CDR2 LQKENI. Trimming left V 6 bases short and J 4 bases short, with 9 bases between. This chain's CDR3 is CASSPRLTGELFF. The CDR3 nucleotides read TGTGCCAGCTCCCCTAGGCTCACCGGGGAGCTGTTTTTT.

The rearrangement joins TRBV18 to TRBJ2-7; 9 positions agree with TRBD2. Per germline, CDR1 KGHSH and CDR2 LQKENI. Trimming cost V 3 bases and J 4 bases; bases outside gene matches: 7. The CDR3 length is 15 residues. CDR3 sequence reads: CASSPAASGVYEQYF. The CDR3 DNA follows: TGTGCCAGCTCACCGGCGGCTAGCGGGGTTTACGAGCAGTACTTC.

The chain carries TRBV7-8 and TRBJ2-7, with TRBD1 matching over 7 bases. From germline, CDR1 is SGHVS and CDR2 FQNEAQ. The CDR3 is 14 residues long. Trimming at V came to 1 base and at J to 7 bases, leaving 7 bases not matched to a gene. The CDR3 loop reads CASSLGQGAGEQYF. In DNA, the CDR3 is TGTGCCAGCAGCTTAGGACAGGGCGCGGGTGAGCAGTACTTC.

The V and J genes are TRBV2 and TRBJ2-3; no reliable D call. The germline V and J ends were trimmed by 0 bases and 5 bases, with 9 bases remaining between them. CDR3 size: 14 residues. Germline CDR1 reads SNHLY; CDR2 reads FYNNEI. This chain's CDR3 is CASSEANLLDTQYF. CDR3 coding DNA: TGTGCCAGCAGTGAAGCGAACTTGTTAGATACGCAGTATTTT.

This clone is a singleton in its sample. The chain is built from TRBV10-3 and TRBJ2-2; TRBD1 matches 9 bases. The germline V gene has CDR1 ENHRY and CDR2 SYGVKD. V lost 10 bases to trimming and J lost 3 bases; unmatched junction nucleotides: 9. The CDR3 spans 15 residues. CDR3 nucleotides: TGTGCCACGGGTTGGGGACAGGGAGACACCGGGGAGCTGTTTTTT. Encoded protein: CATGWGQGDTGELFF.

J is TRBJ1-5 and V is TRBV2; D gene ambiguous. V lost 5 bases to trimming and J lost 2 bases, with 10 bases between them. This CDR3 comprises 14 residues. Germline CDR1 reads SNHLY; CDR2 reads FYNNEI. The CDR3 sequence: CASSLVGGNQPQHF. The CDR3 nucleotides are TGTGCCAGCAGTCTAGTCGGGGGCAATCAGCCCCAGCATTTT.

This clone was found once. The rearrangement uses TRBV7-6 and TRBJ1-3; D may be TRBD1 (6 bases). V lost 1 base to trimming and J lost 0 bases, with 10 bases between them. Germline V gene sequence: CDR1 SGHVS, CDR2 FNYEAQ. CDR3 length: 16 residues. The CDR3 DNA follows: TGTGCCAGCAGCTTAGGTTCAGGGGACTCTGGAAACACCATATATTTT. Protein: CASSLGSGDSGNTIYF.

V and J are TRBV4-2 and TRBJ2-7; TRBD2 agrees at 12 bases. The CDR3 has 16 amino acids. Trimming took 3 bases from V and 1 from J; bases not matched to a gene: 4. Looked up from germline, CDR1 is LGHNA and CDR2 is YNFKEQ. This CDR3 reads CASSQPTSGRSYEQYF. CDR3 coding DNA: TGTGCCAGCAGCCAGCCGACTAGCGGGAGATCCTACGAGCAGTACTTC.

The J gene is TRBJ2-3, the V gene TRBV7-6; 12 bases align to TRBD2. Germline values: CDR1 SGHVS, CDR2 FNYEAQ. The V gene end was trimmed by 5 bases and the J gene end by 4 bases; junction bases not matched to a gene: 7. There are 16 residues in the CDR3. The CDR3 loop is CASSPLAGGPPDTQYF. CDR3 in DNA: TGTGCCAGCAGCCCCCTAGCGGGAGGGCCCCCAGATACGCAGTATTTT. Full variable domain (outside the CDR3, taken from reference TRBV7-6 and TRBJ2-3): GAGVSQSPRYKVTKRGQDVALRCDPISGHVSLYWYRQALGQGPEFLTYFNYEAQQDKSGLPNDRFSAERPEGSISTLTIQRTEQRDSAMYRCASSPLAGGPPDTQYFGPGTRLTVL.

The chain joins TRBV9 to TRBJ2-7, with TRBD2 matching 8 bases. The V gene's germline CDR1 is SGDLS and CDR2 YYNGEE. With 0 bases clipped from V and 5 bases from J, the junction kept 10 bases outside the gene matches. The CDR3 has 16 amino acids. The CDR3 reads CASSVDWAGGRDEQYF. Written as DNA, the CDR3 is TGTGCCAGCAGCGTAGATTGGGCGGGAGGTCGGGACGAGCAGTACTTC. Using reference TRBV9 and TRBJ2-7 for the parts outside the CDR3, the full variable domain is DSGVTQTPKHLITATGQRVTLRCSPRSGDLSVYWYQQSLDQGLQFLIQYYNGEERAKGNILERFSAQQFPDLHSELNLSSLELGDSALYFCASSVDWAGGRDEQYFGPGTRLTVT.

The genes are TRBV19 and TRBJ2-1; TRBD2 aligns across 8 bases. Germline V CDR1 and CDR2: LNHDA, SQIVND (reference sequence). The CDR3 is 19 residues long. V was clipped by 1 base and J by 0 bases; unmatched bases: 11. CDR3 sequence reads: CASSIVGLAGLSSYNEQFF. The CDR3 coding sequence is TGTGCCAGTAGTATAGTTGGGCTAGCGGGCTTAAGCTCCTACAATGAGCAGTTCTTC.

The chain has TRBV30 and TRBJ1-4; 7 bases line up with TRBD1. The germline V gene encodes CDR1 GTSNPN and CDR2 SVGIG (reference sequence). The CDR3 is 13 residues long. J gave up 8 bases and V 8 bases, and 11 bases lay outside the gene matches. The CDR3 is CAQSGTAAEKLFF. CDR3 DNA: TGTGCCCAATCCGGGACAGCGGCGGAAAAACTGTTTTTT. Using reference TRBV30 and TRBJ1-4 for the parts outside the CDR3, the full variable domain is SQTIHQWPATLVQPVGSPLSLECTVEGTSNPNLYWYRQAAGRGLQLLFYSVGIGQISSEVPQNLSASRPQDRQFILSSKKLLLSDSGFYLCAQSGTAAEKLFFGSGTQLSVL.

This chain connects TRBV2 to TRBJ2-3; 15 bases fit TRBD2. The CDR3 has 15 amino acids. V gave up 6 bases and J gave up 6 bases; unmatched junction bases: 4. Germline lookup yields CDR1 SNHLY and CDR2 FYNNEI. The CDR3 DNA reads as TGTGCCAGCAGGGGGACTAGCGGGGGGCTGGATACGCAGTATTTT. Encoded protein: CASRGTSGGLDTQYF.

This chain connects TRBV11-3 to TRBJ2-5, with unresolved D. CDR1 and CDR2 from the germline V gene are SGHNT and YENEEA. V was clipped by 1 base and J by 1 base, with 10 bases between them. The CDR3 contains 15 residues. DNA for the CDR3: TGTGCCAGCAGCTTAGGGGCCCGACCCCAAGAGACCCAGTACTTC. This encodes CASSLGARPQETQYF. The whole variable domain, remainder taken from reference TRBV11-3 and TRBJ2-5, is EAGVVQSPRYKIIEKKQPVAFWCNPISGHNTLYWYLQNLGQGPELLIRYENEEAVDDSQLPKDRFSAERLKGVDSTLKIQPAELGDSAVYLCASSLGARPQETQYFGPGTRLLVL.

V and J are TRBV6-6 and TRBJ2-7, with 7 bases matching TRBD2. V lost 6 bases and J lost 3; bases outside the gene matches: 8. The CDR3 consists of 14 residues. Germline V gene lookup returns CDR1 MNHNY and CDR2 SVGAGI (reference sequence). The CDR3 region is CASSTSGGNYEQYF. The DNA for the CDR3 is TGTGCCAGCAGCACGTCCGGGGGGAACTACGAGCAGTACTTC.

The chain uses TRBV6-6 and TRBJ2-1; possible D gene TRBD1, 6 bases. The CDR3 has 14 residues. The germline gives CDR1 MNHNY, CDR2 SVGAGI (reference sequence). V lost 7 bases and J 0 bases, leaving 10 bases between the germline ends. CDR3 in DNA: TGTGCCAGCAATCAGGGGCGCTCCTACAATGAGCAGTTCTTC. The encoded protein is CASNQGRSYNEQFF.

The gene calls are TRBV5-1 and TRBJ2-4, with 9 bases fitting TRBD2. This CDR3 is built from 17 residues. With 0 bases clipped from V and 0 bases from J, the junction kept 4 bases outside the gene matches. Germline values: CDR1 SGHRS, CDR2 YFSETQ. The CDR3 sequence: CASSLGLADLAKNIQYF. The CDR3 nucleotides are TGCGCCAGCAGCTTGGGACTAGCGGACCTAGCCAAAAACATTCAGTACTTC.

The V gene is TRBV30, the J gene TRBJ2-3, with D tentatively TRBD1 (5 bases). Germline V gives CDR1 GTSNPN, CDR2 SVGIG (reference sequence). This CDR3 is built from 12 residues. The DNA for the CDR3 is TGTGCTAGGAGACAGAGCACAGATACGCAGTATTTT. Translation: CARRQSTDTQYF.

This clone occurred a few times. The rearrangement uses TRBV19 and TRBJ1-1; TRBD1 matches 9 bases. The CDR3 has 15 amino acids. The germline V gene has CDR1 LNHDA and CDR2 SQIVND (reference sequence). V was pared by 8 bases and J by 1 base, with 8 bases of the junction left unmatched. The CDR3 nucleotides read TGTGCCAGTCGATCCGGGACAGGGTGGAACACTGAAGCTTTCTTT. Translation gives CASRSGTGWNTEAFF.

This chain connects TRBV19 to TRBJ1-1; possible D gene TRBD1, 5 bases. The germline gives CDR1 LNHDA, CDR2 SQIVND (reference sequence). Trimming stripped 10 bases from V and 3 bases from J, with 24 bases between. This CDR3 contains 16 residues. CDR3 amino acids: CATTIGGWHPDTEAFF. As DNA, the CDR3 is TGTGCCACCACGATCGGGGGGTGGCATCCCGACACTGAAGCTTTCTTT.

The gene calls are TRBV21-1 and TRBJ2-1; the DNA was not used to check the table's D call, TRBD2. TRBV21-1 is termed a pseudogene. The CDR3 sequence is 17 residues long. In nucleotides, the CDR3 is TGTGCCAGCAGCACCCTCGGAGGGAGAGCCCCCTACAATGAGCAGTTCTTC. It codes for CASSTLGGRAPYNEQFF.

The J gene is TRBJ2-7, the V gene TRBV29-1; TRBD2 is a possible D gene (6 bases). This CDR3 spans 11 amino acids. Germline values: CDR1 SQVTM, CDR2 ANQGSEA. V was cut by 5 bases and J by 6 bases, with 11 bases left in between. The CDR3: CSVRNGGEQYF. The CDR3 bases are TGCAGCGTTCGAAACGGGGGCGAGCAGTACTTC.

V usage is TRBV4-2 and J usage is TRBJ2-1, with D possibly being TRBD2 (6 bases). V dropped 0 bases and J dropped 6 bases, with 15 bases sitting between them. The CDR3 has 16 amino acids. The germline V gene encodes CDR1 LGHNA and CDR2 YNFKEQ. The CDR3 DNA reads TGTGCCAGCAGCCAAGATGTTGGCGGGAAGGGCAATGAGCAGTTCTTC. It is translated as CASSQDVGGKGNEQFF.

The CDR3 region is CASSGRTGENYEQYF. DNA for the CDR3: TGTGCCAGCAGTGGCCGGACAGGGGAGAACTACGAGCAGTACTTC. The chain has TRBV6-1 and TRBJ2-7; 9 nucleotides line up with TRBD1. CDR1 is MNHNS, CDR2 SASEGT, per germline. After removal of 4 bases from V and 3 bases from J, the junction contained 7 bases not matched to a gene. This CDR3 is 15 amino acids long.

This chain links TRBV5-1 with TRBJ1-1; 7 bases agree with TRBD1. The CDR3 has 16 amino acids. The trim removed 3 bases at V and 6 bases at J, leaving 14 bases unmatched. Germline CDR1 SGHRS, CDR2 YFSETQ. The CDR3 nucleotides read TGCGCCAGCAGCTCCAGGGCAGGGGGAGCAATCGCTGAAGCTTTCTTT. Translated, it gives CASSSRAGGAIAEAFF.

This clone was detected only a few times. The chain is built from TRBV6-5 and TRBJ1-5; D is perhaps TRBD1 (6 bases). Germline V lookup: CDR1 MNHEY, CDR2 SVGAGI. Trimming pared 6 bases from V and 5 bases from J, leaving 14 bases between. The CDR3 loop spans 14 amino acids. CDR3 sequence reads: CASRPQGRDQPQHF. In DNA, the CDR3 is TGTGCCAGCAGGCCACAGGGAAGGGATCAGCCCCAGCATTTT.

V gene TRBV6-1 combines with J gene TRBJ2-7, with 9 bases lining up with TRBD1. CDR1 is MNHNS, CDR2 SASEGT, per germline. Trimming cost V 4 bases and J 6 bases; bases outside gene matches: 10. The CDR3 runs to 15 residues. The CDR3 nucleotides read TGTGCCAGCAGTGGACAGGGGGGGAGTATTGGCGAGCAGTACTTC. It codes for CASSGQGGSIGEQYF.

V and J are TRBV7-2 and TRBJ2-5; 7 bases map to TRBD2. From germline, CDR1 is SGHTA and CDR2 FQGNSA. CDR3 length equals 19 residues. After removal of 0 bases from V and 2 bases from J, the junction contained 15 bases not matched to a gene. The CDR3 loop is CASSLAPVGQSGLQETQYF. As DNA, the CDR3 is TGTGCCAGCAGCTTAGCGCCGGTTGGGCAATCGGGACTACAAGAGACCCAGTACTTC.

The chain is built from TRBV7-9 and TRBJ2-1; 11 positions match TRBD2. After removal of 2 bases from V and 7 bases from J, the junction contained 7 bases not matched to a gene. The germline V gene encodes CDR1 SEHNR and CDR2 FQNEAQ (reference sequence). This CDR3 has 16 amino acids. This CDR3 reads CASSLRAGLAGNEQFF. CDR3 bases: TGTGCCAGCAGCTTACGTGCTGGACTAGCGGGTAATGAGCAGTTCTTC. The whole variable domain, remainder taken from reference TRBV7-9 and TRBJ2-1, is DTGVSQNPRHKITKRGQNVTFRCDPISEHNRLYWYRQTLGQGPEFLTYFQNEAQLEKSRLLSDRFSAERPKGSFSTLEIQRTEQGDSAMYLCASSLRAGLAGNEQFFGPGTRLTVL.

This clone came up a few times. The CDR3 spells CASGRANYGYTF. The CDR3 bases are TGTGCCAGCGGCAGGGCCAACTATGGCTACACCTTC. This sequence joins TRBV28 and TRBJ1-2, with D perhaps matching TRBD1 (5 bases). The ends were cut back, 8 bases at V and 2 bases at J, with 9 bases in the middle. CDR1 and CDR2 from the germline V gene are MDHEN and SYDVKM. The CDR3 length is 12 residues.

CDR3: CASSQGADEKLFF. DNA for the CDR3: TGTGCCAGCAGCCAGGGGGCTGATGAAAAACTGTTTTTT. The rearrangement links TRBV21-1 to TRBJ1-4; TRBD1 reflects the table's D call only, with no check against the DNA. TRBV21-1 has pseudogene status. This CDR3 spans 13 amino acids.